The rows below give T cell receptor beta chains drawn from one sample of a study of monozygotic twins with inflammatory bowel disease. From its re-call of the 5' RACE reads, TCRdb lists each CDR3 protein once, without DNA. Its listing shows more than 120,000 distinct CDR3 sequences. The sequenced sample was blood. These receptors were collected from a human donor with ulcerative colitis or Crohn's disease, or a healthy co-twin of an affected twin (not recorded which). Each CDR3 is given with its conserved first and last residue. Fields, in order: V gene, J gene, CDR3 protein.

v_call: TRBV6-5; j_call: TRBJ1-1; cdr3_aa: CASSWSRGLTEAFF
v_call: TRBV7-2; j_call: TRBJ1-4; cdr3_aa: CASRAGLYNAKLFF
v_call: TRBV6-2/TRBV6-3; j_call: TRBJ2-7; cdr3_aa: CASSSYRGVFSYEQYF
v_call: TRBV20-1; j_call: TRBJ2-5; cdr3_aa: CSARDRGVETQYF
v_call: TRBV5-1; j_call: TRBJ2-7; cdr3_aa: CASSLSRVGYEQYF
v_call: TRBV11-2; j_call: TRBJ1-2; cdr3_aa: CASSLDGGSYGYTF
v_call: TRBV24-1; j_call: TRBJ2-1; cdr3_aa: CATSDSSPTVNEQFF
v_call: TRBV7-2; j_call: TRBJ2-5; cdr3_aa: CASSSPPGETQYF
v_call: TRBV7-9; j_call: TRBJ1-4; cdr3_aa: CASSQSRGATNEKLFF
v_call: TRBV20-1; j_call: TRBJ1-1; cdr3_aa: CSATGTGGMNTEAFF
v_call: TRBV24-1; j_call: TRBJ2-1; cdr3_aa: CATSDFPSLGNEQFF
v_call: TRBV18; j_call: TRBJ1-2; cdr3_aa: CASSPSVGLYGYTF
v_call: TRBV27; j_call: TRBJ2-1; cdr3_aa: CASSGQGGLAVPNEQFF
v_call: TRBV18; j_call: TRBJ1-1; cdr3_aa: CASSPLGVPGGTEAFF
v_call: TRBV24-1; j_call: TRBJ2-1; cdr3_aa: CATSGDRDINERFF
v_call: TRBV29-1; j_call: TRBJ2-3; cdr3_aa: CSVESAGLTSTDTQYF
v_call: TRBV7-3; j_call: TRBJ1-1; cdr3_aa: CASGRDNMNTEAFF
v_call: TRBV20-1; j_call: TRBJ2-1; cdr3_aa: CSATRAGLAGGRKFF
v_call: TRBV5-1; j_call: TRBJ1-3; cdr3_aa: CASSLTVSGNTIYF
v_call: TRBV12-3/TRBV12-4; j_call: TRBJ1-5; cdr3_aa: CASSPDRAFNQPQHF